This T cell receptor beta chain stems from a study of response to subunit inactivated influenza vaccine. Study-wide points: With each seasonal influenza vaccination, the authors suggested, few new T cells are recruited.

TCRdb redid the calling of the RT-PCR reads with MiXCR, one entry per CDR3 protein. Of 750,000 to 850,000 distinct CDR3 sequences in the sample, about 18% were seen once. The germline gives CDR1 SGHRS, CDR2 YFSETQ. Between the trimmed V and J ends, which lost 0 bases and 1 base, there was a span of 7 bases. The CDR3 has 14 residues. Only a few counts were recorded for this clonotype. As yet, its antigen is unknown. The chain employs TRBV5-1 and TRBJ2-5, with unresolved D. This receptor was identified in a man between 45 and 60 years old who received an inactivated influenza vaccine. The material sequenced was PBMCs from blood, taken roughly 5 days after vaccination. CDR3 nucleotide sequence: TGCGCCAGCAGCTTGGGGTCAGTCCAAGAGACCCAGTACTTC. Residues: CASSLGSVQETQYF.